This T cell receptor (beta chain) is from a study of OX40 agonist ivuxolimab in advanced cancers. CDR3 length: 12 amino acids. Germline CDR1 reads GTSNPN; CDR2 reads SVGIG (reference sequence). Overall study results and limits: Clonal expansion among partial responders at 0.1-3.0 mg/kg ranked near the lowest.

Details on this clone: Its specificity is not known.

Generated by immunoSEQ multiplex PCR, the TCRdb table keeps only in-frame clones and is missing some. The sample consists of about 67,000 clones, 90% to 95% of them appearing once. This specimen was CD4+ or CD8+ T cells sorted from blood, taken in a trial of the OX40 agonist ivuxolimab. This receptor was obtained from an adult with an advanced solid tumor such as melanoma, head and neck, liver or kidney cancer. V usage is TRBV30 and J usage is TRBJ2-5; TRBD1 aligns across 8 bases. The DNA for the CDR3 is TGTGCGGCCGCAGGGGGCGCCGAGACCCAGTACTTC. Translated: CAAAGGAETQYF.